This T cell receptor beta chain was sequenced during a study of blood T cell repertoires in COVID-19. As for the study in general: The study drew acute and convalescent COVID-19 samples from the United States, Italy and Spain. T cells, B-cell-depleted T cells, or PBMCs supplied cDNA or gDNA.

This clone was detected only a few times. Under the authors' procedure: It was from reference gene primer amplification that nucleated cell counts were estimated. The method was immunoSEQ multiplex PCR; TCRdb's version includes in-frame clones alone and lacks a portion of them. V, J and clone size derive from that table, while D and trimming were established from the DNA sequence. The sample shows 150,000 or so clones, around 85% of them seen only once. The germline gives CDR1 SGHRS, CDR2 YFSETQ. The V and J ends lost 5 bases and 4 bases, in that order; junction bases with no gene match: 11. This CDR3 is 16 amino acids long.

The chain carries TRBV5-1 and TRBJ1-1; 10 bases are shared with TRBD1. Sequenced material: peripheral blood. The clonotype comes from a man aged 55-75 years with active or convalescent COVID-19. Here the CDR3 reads CASRAELGQGTTEAFF. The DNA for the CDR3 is TGCGCCAGCAGGGCTGAGTTGGGACAGGGGACCACTGAAGCTTTCTTT. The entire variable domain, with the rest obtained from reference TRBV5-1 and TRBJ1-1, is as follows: KAGVTQTPRYLIKTRGQQVTLSCSPISGHRSVSWYQQTPGQGLQFLFEYFSETQRNKGNFPGRFSGRQFSNSRSEMNVSTLELGDSALYLCASRAELGQGTTEAFFGQGTRLTVV.